This entry lists 10 T cell receptor beta chains sequenced from one sample in a study of blood T cell repertoires in COVID-19. Some clones are missing from TCRdb's copy, which holds only in-frame ones; the method was immunoSEQ multiplex PCR. The sample lists roughly 500,000 clones; around 87% were seen once. What was sequenced was PBMCs or T cells enriched from blood (not recorded which). These receptors were taken from a woman between 35 and 50 years old who had recovered from COVID-19.

J is TRBJ2-7 and V is TRBV9, with D possibly being TRBD2 (6 bases). V was pared by 0 bases and J by 4 bases, with 8 bases between. Germline V gene sequence: CDR1 SGDLS, CDR2 YYNGEE. CDR3 length: 13 residues. This CDR3 reads CASSVEEGYEQYF. The CDR3, as DNA: TGTGCCAGCAGCGTAGAGGAGGGATACGAGCAGTACTTC.

The sample holds a few counts of this clone. The V and J genes are TRBV7-6 and TRBJ1-1; TRBD1 agrees at 7 bases. V lost 5 bases and J lost 4; bases outside the gene matches: 4. Germline CDR1 SGHVS, CDR2 FNYEAQ. There are 13 residues in the CDR3. CDR3 DNA: TGTGCCAGCAGCCCCCGGGACAGCACTGAAGCTTTCTTT. It specifies CASSPRDSTEAFF.

The V call is TRBV21-1, the J call TRBJ2-2; the table's D call, TRBD1, was not checked against the DNA. TRBV21-1 is a known pseudogene. The CDR3 contains 17 residues. The CDR3 DNA reads as TGTGCCAGCAGCGAAGCCTCGGACAGGGCGTTGAGAGGGGAGCTGTTTTTT. Its protein is CASSEASDRALRGELFF.

This chain links TRBV11-3 with TRBJ2-7; D ambiguous. V gave up 1 base and J gave up 0 bases, with 7 bases separating them. Germline CDR1 reads SGHNT; CDR2 reads YENEEA. The length of the CDR3 is 14 residues. CDR3 loop: CASSLADNSYEQYF. DNA for the CDR3: TGTGCCAGCAGCTTAGCTGACAACTCCTACGAGCAGTACTTC.

The CDR3 sequence is CASSDGQGPFF. The CDR3 nucleotides are TGTGCCAGCAGTGATGGACAGGGGCCTTTCTTT. The chain couples TRBV2 to TRBJ1-1; 9 positions agree with TRBD1. Germline V gives CDR1 SNHLY, CDR2 FYNNEI. The length of the CDR3 is 11 residues. The junction had 2 bases not matched to a gene; V was cut back by 3 bases and J by 12 bases.

This rearrangement joins TRBV7-9 to TRBJ2-7; D may be TRBD1 (5 bases). Trimming cost V 2 bases and J 7 bases, with 9 bases left between them. The CDR3 is made up of 12 amino acids. The V gene's germline CDR1 is SEHNR and CDR2 FQNEAQ (reference sequence). CDR3 in DNA: TGTGCCAGCAGCTTAAAGGGGCGGGAGCAGTACTTC. Translating it yields CASSLKGREQYF.

The chain is built from TRBV11-2 and TRBJ1-1, with 8 bases matching TRBD1. Unmatched junction bases numbered 6, after V lost 1 base and J lost 5 bases. The CDR3 runs 15 residues. Germline CDR1 and CDR2: SGHAT and FQNNGV. The CDR3: CASSLAPDRVTEAFF. In DNA form, the CDR3 reads TGTGCCAGCAGCTTAGCCCCGGACAGGGTTACTGAAGCTTTCTTT.

The V and J genes are TRBV5-1 and TRBJ1-1; 7 bases fit TRBD1. V shed 4 bases and J 5 bases; nucleotides not matched to a gene: 11. Germline V gene lookup returns CDR1 SGHRS and CDR2 YFSETQ. The CDR3 consists of 15 residues. DNA for the CDR3: TGCGCCAGCAGCCTCGACAGGGTAGGGGGAACTGAAGCTTTCTTT. It is translated as CASSLDRVGGTEAFF. The full variable domain, rest sourced from reference TRBV5-1 and TRBJ1-1, is KAGVTQTPRYLIKTRGQQVTLSCSPISGHRSVSWYQQTPGQGLQFLFEYFSETQRNKGNFPGRFSGRQFSNSRSEMNVSTLELGDSALYLCASSLDRVGGTEAFFGQGTRLTVV.

CDR3 residues: CARYETDTQYF. The DNA for the CDR3 is TGTGCCAGATACGAGACAGATACGCAGTATTTT. The chain uses TRBV19 and TRBJ2-3; no definite D call. Germline V gene lookup returns CDR1 LNHDA and CDR2 SQIVND (reference sequence). V gave up 9 bases and J gave up 3 bases, with 7 bases separating them. The CDR3 has 11 amino acids.

The rearrangement links TRBV5-4 to TRBJ2-1, with TRBD2 matching 8 bases. Germline assignment: CDR1 SGHNT and CDR2 YYREEE (reference sequence). Germline trimming cut 4 bases from V and 8 bases from J; bases unmatched to any gene: 14. This CDR3 has 16 residues. The CDR3 nucleotides are TGTGCCAGCAGCCCGGAGCTAGCGGGTACTCGCCATGAGCAGTTCTTC. It codes for CASSPELAGTRHEQFF.